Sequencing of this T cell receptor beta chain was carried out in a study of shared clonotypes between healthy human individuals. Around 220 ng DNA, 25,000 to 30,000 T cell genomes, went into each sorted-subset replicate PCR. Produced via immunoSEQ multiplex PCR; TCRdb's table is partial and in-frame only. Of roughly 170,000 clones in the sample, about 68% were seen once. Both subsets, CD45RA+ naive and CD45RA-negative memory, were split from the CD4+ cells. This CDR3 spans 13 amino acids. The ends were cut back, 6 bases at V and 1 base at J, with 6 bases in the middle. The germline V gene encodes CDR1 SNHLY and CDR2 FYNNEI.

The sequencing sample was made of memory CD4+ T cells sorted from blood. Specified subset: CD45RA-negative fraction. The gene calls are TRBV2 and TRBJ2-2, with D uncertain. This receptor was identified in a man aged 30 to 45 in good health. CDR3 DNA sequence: TGTGCCAGCAGACGGCTGAACACCGGGGAGCTGTTTTTT. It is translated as CASRRLNTGELFF.